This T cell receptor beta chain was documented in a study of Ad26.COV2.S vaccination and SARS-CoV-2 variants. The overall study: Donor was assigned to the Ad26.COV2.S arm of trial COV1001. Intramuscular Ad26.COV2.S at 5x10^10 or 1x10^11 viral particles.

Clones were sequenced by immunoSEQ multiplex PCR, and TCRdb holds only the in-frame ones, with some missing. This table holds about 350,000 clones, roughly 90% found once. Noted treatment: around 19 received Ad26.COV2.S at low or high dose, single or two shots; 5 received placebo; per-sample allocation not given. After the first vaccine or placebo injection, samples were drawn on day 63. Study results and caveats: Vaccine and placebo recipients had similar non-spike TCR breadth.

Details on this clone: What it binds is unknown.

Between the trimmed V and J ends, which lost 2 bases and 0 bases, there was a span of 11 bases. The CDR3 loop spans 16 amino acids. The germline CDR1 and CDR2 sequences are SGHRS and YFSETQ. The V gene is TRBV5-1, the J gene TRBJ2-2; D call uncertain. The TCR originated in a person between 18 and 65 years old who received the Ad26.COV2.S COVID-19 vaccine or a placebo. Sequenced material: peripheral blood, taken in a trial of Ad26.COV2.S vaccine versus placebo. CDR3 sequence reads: CASSLFRQANTGELFF. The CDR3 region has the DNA TGCGCCAGCAGCTTATTTAGGCAGGCGAACACCGGGGAGCTGTTTTTT.